The T cell receptor (beta chain) described here comes from a study of T-cell reconstitution after alpha-beta-depleted transplantation in children. A library of TCRbeta sequences, prepared with unique molecular identifiers, was generated. TCRdb re-analysed the PCR reads in MiXCR, keeping a single row per CDR3 protein. The sample lists 490,000 or so distinct CDR3 sequences, about an eighth occurring once. The CDR3 is made up of 16 amino acids. Losses at the gene ends were 4 bases for V and 2 bases for J; bases not matched to a gene: 9. Germline assignment: CDR1 SEHNR and CDR2 FQNEAQ (reference sequence). This clonotype turned up a few times.

The source material was PBMCs from the stem cell graft donor, sampled from the stem cell graft. V and J are TRBV7-9 and TRBJ2-5; 8 bases map to TRBD2. This clonotype was sampled from a human donor who donated a stem cell graft to a child with combined immunodeficiency. The DNA for the CDR3 is TGTGCCAGCAGCTCCCCCCAGGTAGCGGGGCAAGAGACCCAGTACTTC. Protein: CASSSPQVAGQETQYF.